This TCR beta chain comes out of a study of breast tumors, draining lymph nodes, adjacent tissues. Findings of the study overall: Tumors had less TCR diversity than lymph nodes, more than nontumor tissue. Data only fit, rather than demonstrated, lymph node origin of most tumor T cells. Data fit most tumor T cells coming from lymph node, expanding in tumor. Luminal-like breast cancer showed significantly greater tumor-nontumor repertoire similarity than basal-like breast cancer did.

One entry per CDR3 protein results from TCRdb running MiXCR on the multiplex PCR reads. The profile covers about 180,000 distinct CDR3 sequences, with roughly a third appearing a single time and about 4% taken by the ten largest. The lymph nodes were axillary draining lymph nodes from breast cancer patients. There are many counts of this clonotype. The antigen is unknown. This CDR3 contains 14 residues. The ends lost 7 bases at V and 2 bases at J; junction bases unmatched: 8. Germline V CDR1 and CDR2: MNHNY, SVGAGI (reference sequence). This sequence joins TRBV6-6 and TRBJ2-7; 7 bases align to TRBD2. The clonotype comes from a female donor with breast cancer. Some clones in this sample may be carry-over from other donors' samples. The sequencing input was axillary lymph node tissue. CDR3 DNA sequence: TGTGCCAGCATCCAAGACCGGGGGGCCTACGAGCAGTACTTC. As protein: CASIQDRGAYEQYF.